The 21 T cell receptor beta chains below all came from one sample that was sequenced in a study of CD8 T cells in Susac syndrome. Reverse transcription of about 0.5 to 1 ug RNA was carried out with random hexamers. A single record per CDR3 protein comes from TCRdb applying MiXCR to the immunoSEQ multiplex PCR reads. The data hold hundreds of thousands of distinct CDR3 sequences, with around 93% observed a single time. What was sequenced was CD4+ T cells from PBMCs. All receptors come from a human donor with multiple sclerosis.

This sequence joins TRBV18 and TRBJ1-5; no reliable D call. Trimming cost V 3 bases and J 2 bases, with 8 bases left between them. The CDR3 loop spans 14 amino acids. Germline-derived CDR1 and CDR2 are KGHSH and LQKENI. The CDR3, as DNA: TGTGCCAGCTCACCCCTTGGTGGCAATCAGCCCCAGCATTTT. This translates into CASSPLGGNQPQHF.

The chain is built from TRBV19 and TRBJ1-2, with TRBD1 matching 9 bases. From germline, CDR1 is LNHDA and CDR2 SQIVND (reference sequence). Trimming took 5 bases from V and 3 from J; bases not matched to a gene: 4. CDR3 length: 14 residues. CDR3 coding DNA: TGTGCCAGTAGTGGAACAGGGGGCTACTATGGCTACACCTTC. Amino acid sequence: CASSGTGGYYGYTF.

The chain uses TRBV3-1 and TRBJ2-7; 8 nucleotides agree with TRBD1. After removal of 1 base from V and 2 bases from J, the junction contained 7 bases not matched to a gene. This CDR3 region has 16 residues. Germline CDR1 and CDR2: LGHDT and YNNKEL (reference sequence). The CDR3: CASSQGGDRTTYEQYV. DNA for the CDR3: TGTGCCAGCAGCCAAGGGGGGGACAGGACAACCTACGAGCAGTACGTC.

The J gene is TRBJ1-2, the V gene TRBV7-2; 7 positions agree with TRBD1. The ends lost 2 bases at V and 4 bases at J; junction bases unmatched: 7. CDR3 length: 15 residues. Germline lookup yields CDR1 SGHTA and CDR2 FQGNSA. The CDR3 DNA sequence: TGTGCCAGCAGCTTAACGGCAGGGGGGGTCTATGGCTACACCTTC. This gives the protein CASSLTAGGVYGYTF.

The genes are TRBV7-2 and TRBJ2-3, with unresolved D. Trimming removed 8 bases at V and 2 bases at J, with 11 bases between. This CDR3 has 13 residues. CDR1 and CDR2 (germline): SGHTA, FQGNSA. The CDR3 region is CASSPAFTDTQYF. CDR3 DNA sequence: TGTGCCAGCTCTCCTGCTTTCACAGATACGCAGTATTTT.

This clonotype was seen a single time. This chain's CDR3 is CASSGPRVSNEKLFF. For the CDR3, the DNA is TGTGCCAGCAGTGGACCCCGGGTGTCTAATGAAAAACTGTTTTTT. The rearrangement uses TRBV6-6 and TRBJ1-4; D uncertain. Looked up from germline, CDR1 is MNHNY and CDR2 is SVGAGI (reference sequence). This CDR3 contains 15 residues. Between the trimmed V and J ends, which lost 5 bases and 3 bases, there was a span of 13 bases.

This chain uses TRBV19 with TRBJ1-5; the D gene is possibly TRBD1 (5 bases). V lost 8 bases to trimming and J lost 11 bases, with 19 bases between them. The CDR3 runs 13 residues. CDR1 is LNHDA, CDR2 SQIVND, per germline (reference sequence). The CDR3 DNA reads TGTGCCAGTGCCCAGGGCAGGTTCGTGTCCCAGCATTTT. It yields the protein CASAQGRFVSQHF.

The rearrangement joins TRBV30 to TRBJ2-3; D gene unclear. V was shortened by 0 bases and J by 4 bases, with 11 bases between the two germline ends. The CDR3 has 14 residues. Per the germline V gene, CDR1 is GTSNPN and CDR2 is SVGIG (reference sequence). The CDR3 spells CAWSVGLSADTQYF. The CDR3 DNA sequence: TGTGCCTGGAGTGTAGGGCTGAGTGCAGATACGCAGTATTTT.

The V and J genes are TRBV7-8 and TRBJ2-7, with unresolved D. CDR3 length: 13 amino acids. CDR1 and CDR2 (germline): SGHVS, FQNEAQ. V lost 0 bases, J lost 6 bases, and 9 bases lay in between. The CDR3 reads CASSLALDSEQYF. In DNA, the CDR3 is TGTGCCAGCAGCTTAGCACTCGACTCCGAGCAGTACTTC.

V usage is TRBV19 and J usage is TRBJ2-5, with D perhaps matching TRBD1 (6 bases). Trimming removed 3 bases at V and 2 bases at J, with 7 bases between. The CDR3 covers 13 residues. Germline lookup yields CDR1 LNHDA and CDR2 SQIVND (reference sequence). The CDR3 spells CASSMDRQETQYF. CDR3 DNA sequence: TGTGCCAGTAGTATGGACAGACAAGAGACCCAGTACTTC.

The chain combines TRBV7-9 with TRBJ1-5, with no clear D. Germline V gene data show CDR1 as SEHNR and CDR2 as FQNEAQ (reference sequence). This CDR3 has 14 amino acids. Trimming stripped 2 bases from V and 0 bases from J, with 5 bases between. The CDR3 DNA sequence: TGTGCCAGCAGCTTAAGCGATAGCAATCAGCCCCAGCATTTT. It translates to CASSLSDSNQPQHF.

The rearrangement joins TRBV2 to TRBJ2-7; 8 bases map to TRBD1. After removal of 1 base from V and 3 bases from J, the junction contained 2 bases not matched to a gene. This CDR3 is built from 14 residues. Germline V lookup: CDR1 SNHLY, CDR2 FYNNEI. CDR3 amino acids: CASSEGDRLYEQYF. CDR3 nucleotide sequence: TGTGCCAGCAGTGAAGGGGACAGGCTCTACGAGCAGTACTTC.

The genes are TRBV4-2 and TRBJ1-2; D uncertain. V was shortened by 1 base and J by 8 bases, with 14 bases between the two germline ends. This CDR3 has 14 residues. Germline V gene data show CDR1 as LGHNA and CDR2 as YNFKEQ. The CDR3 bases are TGTGCCAGCAGCCAAGGGGCAGTATTCTACGGCTACACCTTC. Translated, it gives CASSQGAVFYGYTF.

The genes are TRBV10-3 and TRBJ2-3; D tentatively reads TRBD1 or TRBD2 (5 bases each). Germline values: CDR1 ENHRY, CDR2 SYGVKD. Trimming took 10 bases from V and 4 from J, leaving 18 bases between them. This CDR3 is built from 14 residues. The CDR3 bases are TGTGCCACCGTGGACACTAGGGTGCCAGATACGCAGTATTTT. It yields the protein CATVDTRVPDTQYF.

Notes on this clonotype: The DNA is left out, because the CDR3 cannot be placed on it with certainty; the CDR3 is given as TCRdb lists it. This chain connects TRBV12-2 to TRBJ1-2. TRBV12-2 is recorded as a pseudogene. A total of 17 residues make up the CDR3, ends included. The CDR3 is CASRLTAVYLCIIGYTF.

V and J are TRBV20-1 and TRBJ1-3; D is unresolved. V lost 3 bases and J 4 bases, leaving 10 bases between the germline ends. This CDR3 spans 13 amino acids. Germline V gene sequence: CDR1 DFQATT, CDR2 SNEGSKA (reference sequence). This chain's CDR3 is CSASVGWGNTIYF. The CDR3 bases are TGCAGTGCTAGTGTAGGATGGGGAAACACCATATATTTT.

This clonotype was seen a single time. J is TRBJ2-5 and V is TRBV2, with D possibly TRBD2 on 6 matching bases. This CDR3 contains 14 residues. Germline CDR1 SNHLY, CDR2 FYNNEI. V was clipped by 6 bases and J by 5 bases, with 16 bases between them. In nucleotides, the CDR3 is TGTGCCAGCAGGGGCGGGATGGGGTGGGAGACCCAGTACTTC. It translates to CASRGGMGWETQYF.

In DNA form, the CDR3 reads TGTGCCAGCAGCTTAATCGGGACAACCGAGCAGTTCTTC. It translates to CASSLIGTTEQFF. This chain uses TRBV7-3 with TRBJ2-1, with TRBD1 as a possible D gene (6 bases). The germline gives CDR1 SGHTA, CDR2 FQGTGA. The CDR3 runs to 13 residues. Trimming removed 1 base from V and 10 bases from J, with 11 bases in between.

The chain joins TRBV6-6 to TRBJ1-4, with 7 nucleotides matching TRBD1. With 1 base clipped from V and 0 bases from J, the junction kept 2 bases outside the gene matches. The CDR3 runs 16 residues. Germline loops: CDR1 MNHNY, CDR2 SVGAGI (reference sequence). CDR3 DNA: TGTGCCAGCAGTTACTATCAGGGGGCAACTAATGAAAAACTGTTTTTT. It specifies CASSYYQGATNEKLFF.

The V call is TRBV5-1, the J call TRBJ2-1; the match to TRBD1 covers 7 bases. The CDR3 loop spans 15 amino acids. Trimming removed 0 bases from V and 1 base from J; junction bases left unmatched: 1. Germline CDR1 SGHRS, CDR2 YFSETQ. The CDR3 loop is CASSLVGQSYNEQFF. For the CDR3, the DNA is TGCGCCAGCAGCTTGGTGGGACAGTCCTACAATGAGCAGTTCTTC.

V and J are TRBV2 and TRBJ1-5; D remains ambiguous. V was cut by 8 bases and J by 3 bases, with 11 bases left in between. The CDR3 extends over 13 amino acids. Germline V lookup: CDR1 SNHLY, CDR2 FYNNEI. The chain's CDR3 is CASQEGLNQPQHF. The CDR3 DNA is TGTGCCAGCCAAGAAGGGCTCAATCAGCCCCAGCATTTT.